This T cell receptor (beta chain) was obtained from a study of T cell changes during pregnancy in multiple sclerosis. The table came from immunoSEQ multiplex PCR; TCRdb's copy has only in-frame clones and leaves some out. The sample holds about 80,000 clones, 94% seen once. Germline-derived CDR1 and CDR2 are SGHTA and FQGNSA. V gave up 4 bases and J gave up 3 bases; unmatched junction bases: 14. The CDR3 has 18 residues. This clonotype was obtained from a female donor in good health, enrolled as a control in a pregnancy study. The chain recombines TRBV7-2 with TRBJ2-7; 11 bases line up with TRBD2. Here the sequenced sample was peripheral blood, taken in the second trimester of pregnancy. The CDR3: CASSSTLNSGRAFYEQYF. CDR3 DNA: TGTGCCAGCAGCTCAACTCTAAATAGCGGGAGGGCCTTCTACGAGCAGTACTTC.